This T cell receptor (beta chain) was found in a study of early stage breast cancer tumors. Per germline, CDR1 SGDLS and CDR2 YYNGEE. This CDR3 region has 13 residues. Trimming stripped 3 bases from V and 5 bases from J, with 9 bases between. Sequenced by immunoSEQ multiplex PCR; TCRdb stores in-frame clones only, minus some. Of some 47,000 clones in the sample, roughly 83% were seen once. The chain uses TRBV9 and TRBJ2-1; D could derive from TRBD1 or TRBD2 (5 bases each). The clonotype comes from a person aged 45-60 years with breast cancer. Sample: blood. CDR3 amino acids: CASSGPGHNEQFF. In DNA form, the CDR3 reads TGTGCCAGCAGCGGACCGGGACACAATGAGCAGTTCTTC.